Detailed here is one T cell receptor (beta chain). This sample was included in a study of T cell changes during pregnancy in multiple sclerosis. The repertoire was sequenced with immunoSEQ multiplex PCR; TCRdb's copy has only in-frame clones and lacks some. The data contain more than 40,000 clones, about 91% of them seen just once; the ten biggest clones take up roughly 9%. V dropped 6 bases and J dropped 2; count of bases not matched to a gene: 6. The CDR3 loop spans 14 amino acids. From germline, CDR1 is MNHNS and CDR2 SASEGT. The starting material was CD8+ T cells from peripheral blood mononuclear cells, obtained after pregnancy. This TCR came from a female donor with multiple sclerosis, enrolled in a pregnancy study. The rearrangement uses TRBV6-1 and TRBJ2-7; 8 nucleotides align to TRBD1. CDR3 sequence reads: CASRPRTGPYEQYF. Here the CDR3 DNA reads TGTGCCAGCAGGCCCCGGACAGGGCCCTACGAGCAGTACTTC.